The 15 T cell receptor beta chains below come from one sample, sequenced in a study of post-analysis software for immune sequencing data. The antigens these receptors bind are not known. Built from TCR beta cDNA, the libraries had unique molecular identifiers in them. TCRdb analysed the PCR reads with MiXCR anew, one entry per CDR3 protein. The data show roughly 400,000 distinct CDR3 sequences, with roughly 38% seen just once and 6% to 9% held by the top ten. Whole-study results and caveats: Patients had higher frequencies than controls of roughly 5 TRBV segments, including TRBV5-6, TRBV5-1 and TRBV20-1.

The sequenced sample was blood. All receptors come from a girl under 10 years old with multiple sclerosis.

V usage is TRBV20-1 and J usage is TRBJ2-6; the D call may be TRBD1 or TRBD2 (5 bases each). CDR1 is DFQATT and CDR2 is SNEGSKA in the germline V gene (reference sequence). V gave up 1 base and J gave up 0 bases, with 16 bases separating them. This CDR3 region has 18 residues. The CDR3 nucleotides read TGCAGTGCTAGAGTCTTGGGGGATACAGTCTCTGGGGCCAACGTCCTGACTTTC. Protein product: CSARVLGDTVSGANVLTF.

The chain links TRBV28 to TRBJ2-7; D not certain. Between the trimmed V and J ends, which lost 3 bases and 2 bases, there was a span of 11 bases. CDR1 and CDR2 from the germline V gene are MDHEN and SYDVKM. This CDR3 contains 14 residues. The CDR3, as DNA: TGTGCCAGCAGTTTGAAGACTCCCGCCTACGAGCAGTACTTC. It codes for CASSLKTPAYEQYF.

Note on this clonotype: The germline gene is not matched at one end of the junction; a read error may be the cause. The chain links TRBV11-2 to TRBJ2-4, with TRBD2 matching over 10 bases. Germline V gene data show CDR1 as SGHAT and CDR2 as FQNNGV. CDR3 size: 17 residues. The CDR3 spells CARSSQPSGGPYNIQYF. CDR3 nucleotide sequence: TGTGCCCGCAGCTCCCAACCTAGCGGGGGTCCCTATAACATTCAGTACTTC.

This clonotype was picked up a small number of times. This chain connects TRBV29-1 to TRBJ2-1; D is possibly TRBD1 (6 bases). The V gene's germline CDR1 is SQVTM and CDR2 ANQGSEA. This CDR3 has 13 amino acids. V lost 0 bases to trimming and J lost 8 bases, with 11 bases between them. The CDR3 loop reads CSVEDHREDEQFF. The CDR3 DNA follows: TGCAGCGTTGAAGATCACAGGGAAGATGAGCAGTTCTTC.

V is TRBV6-1 and J is TRBJ1-5; TRBD1 aligns across 7 bases. The CDR3 contains 13 residues. The ends lost 3 bases at V and 5 bases at J; junction bases unmatched: 1. Germline V gene sequence: CDR1 MNHNS, CDR2 SASEGT. Here the CDR3 reads CASSDRGDQPQHF. CDR3 nucleotides: TGTGCCAGCAGTGACAGGGGGGATCAGCCCCAGCATTTT.

V and J are TRBV3-1 and TRBJ1-1; perhaps TRBD1 as D (5 bases). The V and J ends lost 0 bases and 7 bases respectively, with 15 bases between them. CDR3 length: 15 residues. Germline V lookup: CDR1 LGHDT, CDR2 YNNKEL (reference sequence). The DNA for the CDR3 is TGTGCCAGCAGCCAAGAGTTAGGGGCGAAGGATGAAGCTTTCTTT. Translation: CASSQELGAKDEAFF.

V gene TRBV4-3 combines with J gene TRBJ2-5; D is possibly TRBD1 (5 bases). The CDR3 is 15 amino acids. V shed 0 bases and J shed 2 bases, with 10 bases lying between them. CDR1 and CDR2 (germline): LGHNA, YSLEER. The DNA for the CDR3 is TGCGCCAGCAGCCAAGATCTTAACAGGCAAGAGACCCAGTACTTC. Protein product: CASSQDLNRQETQYF.

The V call is TRBV6-5, the J call TRBJ2-3, with 11 bases that match TRBD2. V lost 2 bases, J lost 5 bases, and 9 bases stayed unmatched. The CDR3 loop spans 17 amino acids. Germline V gene sequence: CDR1 MNHEY, CDR2 SVGAGI. CDR3 sequence reads: CASSYETSGSSLDTQYF. CDR3 DNA: TGTGCCAGCAGTTACGAAACTAGCGGGAGTTCTCTAGATACGCAGTATTTT.

The chain is built from TRBV28 and TRBJ1-6; D gene ambiguous. Looked up from germline, CDR1 is MDHEN and CDR2 is SYDVKM. This CDR3 is 13 amino acids long. Trimming took off 8 bases at V and 13 bases at J, with 18 bases between the two ends. CDR3: CASGGRRGIPLHF. The CDR3 DNA reads as TGTGCCAGCGGAGGGCGGAGAGGTATCCCCCTCCACTTT.

This clonotype was seen a handful of times. The rearrangement links TRBV12-3 or TRBV12-4 to TRBJ1-2, with D perhaps matching TRBD1 (5 bases). Trimming cost V 8 bases and J 3 bases, with 19 bases left between them. The CDR3 is made up of 15 amino acids. CDR3 nucleotide sequence: TGTGCCAGCCTGGATCGCCTCGGCAGGGACTATGGCTACACCTTC. Translation gives CASLDRLGRDYGYTF.

The chain carries TRBV28 and TRBJ2-3, with D uncertain. V was trimmed by 1 base and J by 0 bases, leaving 11 bases between them. Germline V lookup: CDR1 MDHEN, CDR2 SYDVKM. This CDR3 is 16 amino acids long. The chain's CDR3 is CASSLSSAPSTDTQYF. The DNA of the CDR3 is TGTGCCAGCAGTTTATCCAGCGCCCCTAGCACAGATACGCAGTATTTT.

The sample holds many counts of this clonotype. A junction end diverges from the germline sequence, so it may reflect a read error. The V and J genes are TRBV5-1 and TRBJ2-7; D is unclear. The CDR3 has 14 residues. Per germline, CDR1 SGHRS and CDR2 YFSETQ. CDR3 nucleotide sequence: TGTGCCAGCAGTTTAGAAGGCAGCTCCTACGAGCAGTACTTC. Protein product: CASSLEGSSYEQYF. Looking up the rest from reference TRBV5-1 and TRBJ2-7 gives the full variable domain: KAGVTQTPRYLIKTRGQQVTLSCSPISGHRSVSWYQQTPGQGLQFLFEYFSETQRNKGNFPGRFSGRQFSNSRSEMNVSTLELGDSALYLCASSLEGSSYEQYFGPGTRLTVT.

The chain employs TRBV2 and TRBJ2-5; 10 bases agree with TRBD2. Germline trimming cut 7 bases from V and 3 bases from J; bases unmatched to any gene: 17. The CDR3 runs to 18 residues. Germline CDR1 and CDR2: SNHLY and FYNNEI. The CDR3 nucleotides are TGTGCCAGCATCAAAGGGATCAGCGGGGGGGCGAGTGAAGAGACCCAGTACTTC. Residues: CASIKGISGGASEETQYF.

The gene calls are TRBV6-1 and TRBJ1-2; D remains ambiguous. V was shortened by 1 base and J by 6 bases, with 12 bases between the two germline ends. Per germline, CDR1 MNHNS and CDR2 SASEGT. This CDR3 is built from 14 residues. CDR3 DNA: TGTGCCAGCAGTGAAGTCGGACGCGGGGATGGCTACACCTTC. Its protein product is CASSEVGRGDGYTF.

The chain uses TRBV7-8 and TRBJ1-1, with 11 positions matching TRBD1. The CDR3 length is 16 residues. After removal of 0 bases from V and 4 bases from J, the junction contained 4 bases not matched to a gene. Germline V gives CDR1 SGHVS, CDR2 FQNEAQ. CDR3 bases: TGTGCCAGCAGCTTAGCGGGACAGGGGGTAAGCACTGAAGCTTTCTTT. This codes for CASSLAGQGVSTEAFF.